The clone carrying this TCR beta chain was counted a few times. The sample comes from a study of blood T cell repertoires in COVID-19. Study-wide context: T cells, B-cell-depleted T cells, or PBMCs supplied cDNA or gDNA.

V was cut by 3 bases and J by 4 bases, with 18 bases left in between. The CDR3 has 16 amino acids. CDR1 SGDLS and CDR2 YYNGEE come from the germline V gene. TCRdb keeps only in-frame clones here, not all; method: immunoSEQ multiplex PCR. The table lists about 80,000 clones, roughly four fifths of them singletons. The J gene is TRBJ2-3, the V gene TRBV9, with D perhaps matching TRBD2 (6 bases). The receptor comes from a woman aged 65 to 85 with acute or convalescent COVID-19. The specimen sequenced was peripheral blood. CDR3 sequence: CASSGGLSRFSDTQYF. CDR3 DNA: TGTGCCAGCAGCGGCGGACTATCCAGGTTTTCAGATACGCAGTATTTT. The full variable domain, its missing parts supplied by reference TRBV9 and TRBJ2-3, is DSGVTQTPKHLITATGQRVTLRCSPRSGDLSVYWYQQSLDQGLQFLIQYYNGEERAKGNILERFSAQQFPDLHSELNLSSLELGDSALYFCASSGGLSRFSDTQYFGPGTRLTVL.